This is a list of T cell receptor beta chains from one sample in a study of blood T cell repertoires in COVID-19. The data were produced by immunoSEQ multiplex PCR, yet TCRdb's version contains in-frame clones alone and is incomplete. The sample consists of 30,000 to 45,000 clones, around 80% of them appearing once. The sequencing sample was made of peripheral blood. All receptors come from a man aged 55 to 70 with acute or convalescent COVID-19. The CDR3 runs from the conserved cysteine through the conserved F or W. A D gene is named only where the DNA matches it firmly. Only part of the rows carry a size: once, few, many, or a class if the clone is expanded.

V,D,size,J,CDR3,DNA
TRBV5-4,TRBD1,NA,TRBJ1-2,CASSSGTGRYGYTF,TGTGCCAGCAGCTCGGGGACAGGGAGGTATGGCTACACCTTC
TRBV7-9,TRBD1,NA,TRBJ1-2,CASSLGDSLANYGYTF,TGTGCCAGCAGCTTAGGGGACAGTTTGGCGAACTATGGCTACACCTTC
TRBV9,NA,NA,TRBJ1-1,CASSVGGGDTEAFF,TGTGCCAGCAGCGTAGGAGGGGGGGACACTGAAGCTTTCTTT
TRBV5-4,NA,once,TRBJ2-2,CASSSTRVATGELFF,TGTGCCAGCAGTTCCACCCGGGTGGCCACCGGGGAGCTGTTTTTT
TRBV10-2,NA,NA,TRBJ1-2,CASRQGGDGYTF,TGCGCCAGCAGGCAGGGTGGTGACGGCTACACCTTC
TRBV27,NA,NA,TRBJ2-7,CASRVRGDEQYF,TGTGCCAGCAGAGTCAGGGGGGACGAGCAGTACTTC
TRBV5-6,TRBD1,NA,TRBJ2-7,CASSLTGYEQYF,TGTGCCAGCAGTTTGACAGGGTACGAGCAGTACTTC
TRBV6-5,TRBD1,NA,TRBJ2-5,CASSSGTGPLKTQYF,TGTGCCAGCAGCTCCGGGACAGGGCCTTTAAAGACCCAGTACTTC
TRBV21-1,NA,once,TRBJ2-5,CASSKDSTGGPETQYF,TGTGCCAGCAGCAAAGACTCTACAGGGGGCCCTGAGACCCAGTACTTC
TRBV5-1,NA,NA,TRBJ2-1,CASSLGQGSYNEQFF,TGCGCCAGCAGCCTGGGGCAGGGCTCCTACAATGAGCAGTTCTTC
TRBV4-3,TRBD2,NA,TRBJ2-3,CASSPSAGALTDTQYF,TGCGCCAGCAGCCCAAGTGCGGGAGCCCTCACAGATACGCAGTATTTT
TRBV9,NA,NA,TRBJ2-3,CASSVELDTQYF,TGTGCCAGCAGCGTAGAACTAGATACGCAGTATTTT
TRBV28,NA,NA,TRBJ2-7,CASRAGGRGLLDF,TGTGCCAGCAGGGCAGGAGGGAGGGGGTTACTGGACTTC
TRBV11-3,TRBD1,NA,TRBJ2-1,CASSFGQGIYNEQFF,TGTGCCAGCAGCTTCGGACAGGGAATCTACAATGAGCAGTTCTTC
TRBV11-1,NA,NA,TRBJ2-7,CASSRQWSSYEQYF,TGTGCCAGCAGCCGTCAGTGGAGCTCCTACGAGCAGTACTTC
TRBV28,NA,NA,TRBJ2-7,CASSPFGASSYEQYF,TGTGCCAGCAGTCCATTTGGGGCCAGCTCCTACGAGCAGTACTTC
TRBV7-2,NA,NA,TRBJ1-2,CASSLAALSGYTF,TGTGCCAGCAGCTTAGCAGCACTGTCTGGCTACACCTTC
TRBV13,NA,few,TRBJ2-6,CASSQGTSGANVLTF,TGTGCCAGCAGCCAGGGCACCTCCGGGGCCAACGTCCTGACTTTC
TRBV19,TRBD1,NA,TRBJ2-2,CASSSRDRGVTGELFF,TGTGCCAGTAGTTCCCGGGACAGGGGTGTCACCGGGGAGCTGTTTTTT
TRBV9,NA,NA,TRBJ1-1,CASSVVGGATTEAFF,TGTGCCAGCAGCGTAGTCGGAGGGGCGACCACTGAAGCTTTCTTT
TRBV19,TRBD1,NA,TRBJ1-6,CASRQLTGSMDSPLHF,TGTGCCAGTAGACAACTGACAGGGTCAATGGATTCACCCCTCCACTTT
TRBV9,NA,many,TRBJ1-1,CASSPGGLEAFF,TGTGCCAGCAGCCCGGGGGGGTTGGAAGCTTTCTTT
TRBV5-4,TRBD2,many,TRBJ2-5,CASSLGSGGIPDRETQYF,TGTGCCAGCAGCCTAGGTTCGGGGGGGATTCCTGATAGGGAGACCCAGTACTTC
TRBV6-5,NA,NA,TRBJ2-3,CASMSGTSTDTQYF,TGTGCCAGCATGAGCGGAACCAGCACAGATACGCAGTATTTT
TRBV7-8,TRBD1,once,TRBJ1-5,CASSSGQGRDQPQHF,TGTGCCAGCAGCTCAGGACAGGGAAGAGATCAGCCCCAGCATTTT
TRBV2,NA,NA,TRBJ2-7,CASREGQPPYEQYF,TGTGCCAGCAGGGAGGGACAGCCCCCCTACGAGCAGTACTTC
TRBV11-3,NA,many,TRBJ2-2,CASSLGGNTGELFF,TGTGCCAGCAGCTTAGGAGGGAACACCGGGGAGCTGTTTTTT
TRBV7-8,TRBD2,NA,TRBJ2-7,CASSLGLANVYEQYF,TGTGCCAGCAGCCTAGGACTAGCGAATGTTTACGAGCAGTACTTC
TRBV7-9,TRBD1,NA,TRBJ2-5,CASSFGTGLETQYF,TGTGCCAGCAGCTTTGGGACAGGGCTTGAGACCCAGTACTTC
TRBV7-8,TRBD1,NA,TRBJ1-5,CASSPLGQRSNSNQPQHF,TGTGCCAGCAGCCCTTTGGGACAGCGATCAAATAGCAATCAGCCCCAGCATTTT
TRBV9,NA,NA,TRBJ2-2,CASSVGSEGRSAGELFF,TGTGCCAGCAGCGTAGGCTCGGAGGGCCGGTCGGCCGGGGAGCTGTTTTTT
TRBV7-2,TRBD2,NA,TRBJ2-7,CASSPPSGASYEQYF,TGTGCCAGCAGCCCGCCTAGCGGGGCCTCCTACGAGCAGTACTTC
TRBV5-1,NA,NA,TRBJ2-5,CASSLVGREEETQYF,TGCGCCAGCAGCTTGGTTGGCAGGGAGGAAGAGACCCAGTACTTC
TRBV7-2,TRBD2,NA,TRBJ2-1,CASSLASAGDYNEQFF,TGTGCCAGCAGCTTAGCGTCAGCGGGAGACTACAATGAGCAGTTCTTC
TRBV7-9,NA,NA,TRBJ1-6,CASSLGGGGNSPLHF,TGTGCCAGCAGCTTAGGGGGAGGGGGTAACTCACCCCTCCACTTT
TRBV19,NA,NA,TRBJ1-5,CASSIGGGDQPQHF,TGTGCCAGTAGTATTGGTGGGGGGGATCAGCCCCAGCATTTT
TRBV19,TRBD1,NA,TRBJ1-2,CASSPRTGNYGYTF,TGTGCCAGTAGTCCCCGGACAGGGAACTATGGCTACACCTTC
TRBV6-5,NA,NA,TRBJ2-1,CASSLEGRYNEQFF,TGTGCCAGCAGTCTGGAGGGCAGATACAATGAGCAGTTCTTC
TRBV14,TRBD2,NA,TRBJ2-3,CASSFIAGGQLDTQYF,TGTGCCAGCAGCTTTATAGCGGGAGGGCAACTCGATACGCAGTATTTT
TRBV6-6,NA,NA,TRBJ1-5,CASSQYGPQSPGDQPQHF,TGTGCCAGCAGTCAATACGGCCCCCAAAGCCCGGGGGATCAGCCCCAGCATTTT
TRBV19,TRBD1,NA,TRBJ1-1,CASSTGTGGTEAFF,TGTGCCAGTAGTACCGGGACAGGGGGGACTGAAGCTTTCTTT
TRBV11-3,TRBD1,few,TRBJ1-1,CASSSGQGVTEAFF,TGTGCCAGCAGCTCAGGACAGGGGGTCACTGAAGCTTTCTTT